Listed below are T cell receptor beta chains from one sample, sequenced in a study of blood T cell repertoires in COVID-19. The table came from immunoSEQ multiplex PCR; TCRdb's copy has only in-frame clones and leaves some out. The repertoire includes 95,000 to 150,000 clones, 70% to 90% of them detected once, and approximately 4.3% sits in the top ten. Sequencing was carried out using peripheral blood. The receptors were gathered from a man aged 35 to 55 with acute or convalescent COVID-19. CDR3s include the opening cysteine and the closing phenylalanine or tryptophan. A D gene is named only where the DNA matches it firmly. Some rows have no size entry. The others give once, few or many, or a class for an expanded clone.

d_call	clone_size	v_call	j_call	cdr3_aa	cdr3_nt
TRBD1	.	TRBV2	TRBJ1-1	CASCSQRGQGSVNTEAFF	TGTGCCAGCTGCTCACAAAGGGGACAGGGCTCGGTGAACACTGAAGCTTTCTTT
.	few	TRBV6-1	TRBJ1-1	CASSEGTNTEAFF	TGTGCCAGCAGTGAAGGAACAAACACTGAAGCTTTCTTT
TRBD2	once	TRBV5-4	TRBJ2-3	CASRPGLARADTQYF	TGTGCCAGCAGACCGGGACTAGCGAGGGCAGATACGCAGTATTTT
TRBD1	once	TRBV15	TRBJ1-4	CATRHRGGSEKLFF	TGTGCCACCAGGCACAGGGGAGGAAGTGAAAAACTGTTTTTT
TRBD1	.	TRBV6-5	TRBJ1-1	CASSHATGGTEAFF	TGTGCCAGCAGCCACGCCACAGGGGGCACTGAAGCTTTCTTT
.	.	TRBV7-2	TRBJ1-1	CASRRQVGGHTEAFF	TGTGCCAGCAGACGACAGGTGGGGGGGCACACTGAAGCTTTCTTT
TRBD2	.	TRBV29-1	TRBJ2-2	CSVGKREATGELFF	TGCAGCGTTGGTAAGCGGGAGGCCACCGGGGAGCTGTTTTTT
.	.	TRBV5-1	TRBJ2-1	CASQATSSYNEQFF	TGCGCCAGCCAGGCCACGAGCTCCTACAATGAGCAGTTCTTC
.	.	TRBV2	TRBJ1-3	CASSEQGYENTIYF	TGTGCCAGCAGTGAGCAGGGGTATGAAAACACCATATATTTT
.	.	TRBV3-1/TRBV3-2	TRBJ1-3	CASSQVGGGVPSGNTIYF	TGTGCCAGCAGCCAAGTCGGTGGAGGGGTCCCCTCTGGAAACACCATATATTTT
TRBD1	.	TRBV11-3	TRBJ2-6	CASSPSTGSGANVLTF	TGTGCCAGCAGCCCGTCGACAGGGAGTGGGGCCAACGTCCTGACTTTC
TRBD2	few	TRBV20-1	TRBJ2-7	CSASLGLASEQYF	TGCAGTGCTAGTCTCGGACTAGCGTCCGAGCAGTACTTC
TRBD1	.	TRBV5-4	TRBJ1-3	CASSQQGTSGNTIYF	TGTGCCAGCAGCCAACAGGGGACCTCTGGAAACACCATATATTTT
.	.	TRBV29-1	TRBJ2-1	CSVEAHPGDDEQFF	TGCAGCGTTGAGGCCCACCCAGGGGATGATGAGCAGTTCTTC
.	.	TRBV27	TRBJ1-6	CASSLSGVNSPLHF	TGTGCCAGCAGTTTATCAGGGGTTAATTCACCCCTCCACTTT
.	.	TRBV9	TRBJ2-5	CASSPSRGQETQYF	TGTGCCAGCAGCCCCTCCCGGGGGCAAGAGACCCAGTACTTC
.	.	TRBV13	TRBJ2-1	CASSRRTINEQFF	TGTGCCAGCAGCCGCCGGACTATCAATGAGCAGTTCTTC
.	.	TRBV6-5	TRBJ2-1	CASSYLPARQASEQFF	TGTGCCAGCAGTTACCTTCCCGCCAGACAAGCCAGTGAGCAGTTCTTC
TRBD1	.	TRBV19	TRBJ1-3	CASSPRTGSLSGNTIYF	TGTGCCAGTAGCCCCAGGACAGGGTCCCTCTCTGGAAACACCATATATTTT
.	.	TRBV5-1	TRBJ1-3	CASSYGDSGNTIYF	TGCGCCAGCAGCTATGGAGACTCTGGAAACACCATATATTTT
.	.	TRBV5-6	TRBJ2-1	CASSLLANEQFF	TGTGCCAGCAGCTTACTTGCCAATGAGCAGTTCTTC
TRBD2	once	TRBV27	TRBJ2-5	CASSLTSGRAETQYF	TGTGCCAGCAGTTTAACTAGCGGGAGGGCTGAGACCCAGTACTTC
TRBD1	.	TRBV5-4	TRBJ2-4	CASSLGQGVGIAKNIQYF	TGTGCCAGCAGCTTGGGACAGGGGGTGGGGATAGCCAAAAACATTCAGTACTTC
TRBD2	.	TRBV24-1	TRBJ2-1	CATSDPTSGRPWEQFF	TGTGCCACCAGTGATCCGACTAGCGGGAGGCCTTGGGAGCAGTTCTTC
TRBD1	.	TRBV11-2	TRBJ2-7	CASSPGTVSYEQYF	TGTGCCAGCAGCCCAGGGACAGTTTCCTACGAGCAGTACTTC
.	.	TRBV4-1	TRBJ1-1	CASSLPRRGTEAFF	TGCGCCAGCAGCCTCCCTCGGCGGGGAACTGAAGCTTTCTTT
.	.	TRBV5-1	TRBJ2-7	CASSLDGVDEQYF	TGCGCCAGCAGCTTGGACGGGGTGGACGAGCAGTACTTC
TRBD1	.	TRBV5-5	TRBJ1-2	CASSYTGGALGYYGYTF	TGTGCCAGCAGCTACACAGGGGGGGCGTTGGGCTACTATGGCTACACCTTC
.	.	TRBV6-5	TRBJ1-4	CASRSDSHATWELFF	TGTGCCAGCAGGAGTGACAGCCATGCAACTTGGGAACTGTTTTTT
TRBD1	once	TRBV12-5	TRBJ1-2	CASGSPRTGTGYGYTF	TGTGCTAGTGGTTCCCCCCGGACAGGGACGGGCTATGGCTACACCTTC
TRBD2	few	TRBV30	TRBJ2-1	CAWSVTRTSGSVLSSYNEQFF	TGTGCCTGGAGTGTTACCCGGACTAGCGGGAGTGTGCTGAGCTCCTACAATGAGCAGTTCTTC
.	once	TRBV14	TRBJ2-3	CASSQDHPGGTQYF	TGTGCCAGCAGCCAAGATCATCCGGGTGGTACGCAGTATTTT
.	.	TRBV25-1	TRBJ1-4	CASSGTRQGSNEKLFF	TGTGCCAGCAGCGGAACCCGCCAGGGGTCCAATGAAAAACTGTTTTTT
TRBD1	.	TRBV24-1	TRBJ2-3	CATSTPGQGSDTQYF	TGTGCCACCAGTACGCCGGGACAGGGGTCAGATACGCAGTATTTT
.	.	TRBV7-9	TRBJ2-3	CASSLGGTSTDTQYF	TGTGCCAGCAGCTTAGGGGGCACTAGCACAGATACGCAGTATTTT
TRBD1	.	TRBV5-1	TRBJ2-4	CASSLGQGENIQYF	TGCGCCAGCAGCTTGGGGCAGGGGGAGAACATTCAGTACTTC
.	.	TRBV14	TRBJ2-7	CASSQVKIRDSGEQYF	TGTGCCAGCAGCCAAGTCAAGATCAGGGACAGCGGGGAGCAGTACTTC
TRBD2	.	TRBV6-6	TRBJ2-1	CASSRKSTSGGIYNEQFF	TGTGCCAGCAGTCGAAAGTCGACTAGCGGGGGTATATACAATGAGCAGTTCTTC
.	.	TRBV7-9	TRBJ1-2	CASSRDGDFGNTF	TGTGCCAGCAGCCGCGATGGGGACTTTGGGAACACCTTC
TRBD2	.	TRBV27	TRBJ2-1	CASTYSGGYNEQFF	TGTGCCAGCACGTATAGCGGGGGATACAATGAGCAGTTCTTC